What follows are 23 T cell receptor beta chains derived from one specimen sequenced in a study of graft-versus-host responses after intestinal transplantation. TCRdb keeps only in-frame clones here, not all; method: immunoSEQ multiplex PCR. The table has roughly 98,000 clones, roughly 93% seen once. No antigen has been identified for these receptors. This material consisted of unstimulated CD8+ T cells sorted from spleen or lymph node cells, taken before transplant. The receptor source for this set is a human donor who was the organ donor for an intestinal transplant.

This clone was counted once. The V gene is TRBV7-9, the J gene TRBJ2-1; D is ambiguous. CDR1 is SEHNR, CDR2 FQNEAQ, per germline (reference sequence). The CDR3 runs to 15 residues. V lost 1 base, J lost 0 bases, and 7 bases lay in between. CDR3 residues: CASSLGWSSYNEQFF. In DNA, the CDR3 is TGTGCCAGCAGCTTAGGGTGGAGCTCCTACAATGAGCAGTTCTTC.

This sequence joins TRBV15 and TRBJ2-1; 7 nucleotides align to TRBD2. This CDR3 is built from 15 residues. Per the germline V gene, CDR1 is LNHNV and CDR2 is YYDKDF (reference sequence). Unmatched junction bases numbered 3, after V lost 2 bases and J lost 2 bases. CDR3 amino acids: CATSRQRGAYNEQFF. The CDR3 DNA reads TGTGCCACCAGCAGACAGCGGGGAGCCTACAATGAGCAGTTCTTC.

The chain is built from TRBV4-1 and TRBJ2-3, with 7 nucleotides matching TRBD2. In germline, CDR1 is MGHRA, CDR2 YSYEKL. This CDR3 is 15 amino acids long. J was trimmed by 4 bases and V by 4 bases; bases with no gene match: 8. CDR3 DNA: TGCGCCAGCAGCCCCCTCCCCCTAGCGGCAGATACGCAGTATTTT. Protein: CASSPLPLAADTQYF.

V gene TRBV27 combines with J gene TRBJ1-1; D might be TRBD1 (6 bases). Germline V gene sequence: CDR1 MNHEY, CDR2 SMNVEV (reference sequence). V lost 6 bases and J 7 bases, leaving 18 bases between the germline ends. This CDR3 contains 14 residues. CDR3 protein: CASRGGGAKDEAFF. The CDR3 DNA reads TGTGCCAGCAGGGGAGGGGGGGCAAAGGATGAAGCTTTCTTT.

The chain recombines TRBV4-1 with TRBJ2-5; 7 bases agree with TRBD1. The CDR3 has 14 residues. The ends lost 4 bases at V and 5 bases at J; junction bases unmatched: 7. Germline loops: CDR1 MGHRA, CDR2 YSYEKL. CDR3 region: CASSPKTGLETQYF. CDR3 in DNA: TGCGCCAGCAGCCCTAAGACAGGGCTGGAGACCCAGTACTTC.

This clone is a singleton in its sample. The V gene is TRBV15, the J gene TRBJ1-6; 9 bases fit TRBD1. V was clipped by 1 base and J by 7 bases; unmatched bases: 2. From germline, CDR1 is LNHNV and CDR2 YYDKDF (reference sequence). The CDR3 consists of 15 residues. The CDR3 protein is CATSRVGTGNSPLHF. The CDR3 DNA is TGTGCCACCAGCAGAGTGGGGACAGGGAATTCACCCCTCCACTTT.

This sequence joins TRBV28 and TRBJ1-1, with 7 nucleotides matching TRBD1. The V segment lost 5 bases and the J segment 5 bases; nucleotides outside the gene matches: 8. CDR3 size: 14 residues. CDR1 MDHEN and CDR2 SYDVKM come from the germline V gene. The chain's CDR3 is CASSREGARTEAFF. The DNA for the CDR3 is TGTGCCAGCAGTCGGGAGGGGGCGAGGACTGAAGCTTTCTTT.

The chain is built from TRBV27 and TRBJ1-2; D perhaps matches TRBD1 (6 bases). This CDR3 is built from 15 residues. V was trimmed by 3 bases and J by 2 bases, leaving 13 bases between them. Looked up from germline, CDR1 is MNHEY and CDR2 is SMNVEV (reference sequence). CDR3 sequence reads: CASSLGSGVNYGYTF. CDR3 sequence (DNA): TGTGCCAGCAGTTTGGGGTCAGGGGTCAACTATGGCTACACCTTC.

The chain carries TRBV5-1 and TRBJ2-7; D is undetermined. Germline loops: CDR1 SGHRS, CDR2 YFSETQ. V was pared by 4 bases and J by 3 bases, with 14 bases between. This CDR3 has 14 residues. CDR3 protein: CASSPGWPDYEQYF. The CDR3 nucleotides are TGCGCCAGCAGCCCCGGGTGGCCTGACTACGAGCAGTACTTC.

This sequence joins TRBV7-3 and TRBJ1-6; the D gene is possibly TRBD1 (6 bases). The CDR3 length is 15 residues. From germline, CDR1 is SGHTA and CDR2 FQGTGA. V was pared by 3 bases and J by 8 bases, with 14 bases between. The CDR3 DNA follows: TGTGCCAGCAGCTTCGTTGGTGGGGGCCATTCACCCCTCCACTTT. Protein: CASSFVGGGHSPLHF.

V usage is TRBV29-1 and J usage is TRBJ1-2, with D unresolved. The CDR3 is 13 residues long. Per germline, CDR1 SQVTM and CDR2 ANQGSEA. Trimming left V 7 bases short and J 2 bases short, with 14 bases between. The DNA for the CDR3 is TGCAGCGCCGCGGGCGGGTTAAACTATGGCTACACCTTC. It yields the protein CSAAGGLNYGYTF.

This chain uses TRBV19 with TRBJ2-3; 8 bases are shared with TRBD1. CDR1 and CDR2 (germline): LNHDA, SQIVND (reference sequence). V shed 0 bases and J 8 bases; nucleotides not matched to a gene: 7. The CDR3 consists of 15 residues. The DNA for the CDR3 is TGTGCCAGTAGTATAGATACAGGGGGAATATTTACGCAGTATTTT. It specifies CASSIDTGGIFTQYF.

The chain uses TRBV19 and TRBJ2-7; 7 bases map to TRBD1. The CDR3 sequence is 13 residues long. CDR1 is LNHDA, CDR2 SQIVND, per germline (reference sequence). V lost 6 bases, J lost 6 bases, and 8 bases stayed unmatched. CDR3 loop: CASSSGQLGEQYF. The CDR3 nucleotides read TGTGCCAGTAGCTCGGGACAGCTCGGCGAGCAGTACTTC.

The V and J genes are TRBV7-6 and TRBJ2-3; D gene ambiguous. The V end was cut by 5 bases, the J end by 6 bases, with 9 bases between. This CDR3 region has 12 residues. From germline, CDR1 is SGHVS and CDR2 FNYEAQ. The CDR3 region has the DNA TGTGCCAGCAGCCCCCTTTTGGATACGCAGTATTTT. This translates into CASSPLLDTQYF.

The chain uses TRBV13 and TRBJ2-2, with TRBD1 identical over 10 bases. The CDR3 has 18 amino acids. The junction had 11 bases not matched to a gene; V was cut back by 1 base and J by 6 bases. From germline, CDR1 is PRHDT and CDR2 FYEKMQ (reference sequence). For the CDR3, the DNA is TGTGCCAGCAGCTTAGTTCACGGACAGGGGGAAGTGGCCGGGGAGCTGTTTTTT. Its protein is CASSLVHGQGEVAGELFF.

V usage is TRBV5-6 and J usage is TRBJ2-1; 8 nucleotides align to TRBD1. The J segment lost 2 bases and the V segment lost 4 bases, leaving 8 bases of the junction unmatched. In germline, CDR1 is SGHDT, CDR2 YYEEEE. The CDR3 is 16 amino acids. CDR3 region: CASSLGTGEPYNEQFF. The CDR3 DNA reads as TGTGCCAGCAGCCTCGGGACAGGCGAACCCTACAATGAGCAGTTCTTC.

CDR3 bases: TGTGCCAGTAGTATAACGTCTAGCGCGGTCTACGAGCAGTACTTC. It is translated as CASSITSSAVYEQYF. This chain connects TRBV19 to TRBJ2-7, with D maybe TRBD2 (6 bases). Trimming removed 2 bases at V and 3 bases at J, with 14 bases between. The CDR3 is made up of 15 amino acids. Germline-derived CDR1 and CDR2 are LNHDA and SQIVND (reference sequence).

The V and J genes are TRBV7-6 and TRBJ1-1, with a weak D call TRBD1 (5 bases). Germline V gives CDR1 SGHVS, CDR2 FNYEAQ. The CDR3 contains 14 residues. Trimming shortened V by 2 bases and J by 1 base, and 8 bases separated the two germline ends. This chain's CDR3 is CASSLTGENTEAFF. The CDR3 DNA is TGTGCCAGCAGCTTAACAGGTGAGAACACTGAAGCTTTCTTT.

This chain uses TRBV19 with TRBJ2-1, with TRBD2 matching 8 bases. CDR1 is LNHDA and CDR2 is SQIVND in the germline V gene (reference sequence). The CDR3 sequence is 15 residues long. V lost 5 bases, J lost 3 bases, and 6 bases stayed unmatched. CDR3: CASSVASGYYNEQFF. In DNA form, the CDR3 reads TGTGCCAGTAGTGTGGCTAGCGGGTACTACAATGAGCAGTTCTTC.

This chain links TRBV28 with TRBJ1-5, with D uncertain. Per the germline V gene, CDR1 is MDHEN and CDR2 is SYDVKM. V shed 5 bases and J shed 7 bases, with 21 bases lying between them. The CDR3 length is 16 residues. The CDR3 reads CASSTRVGRAGQPQHF. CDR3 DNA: TGTGCCAGCAGTACCCGCGTGGGGAGGGCGGGACAGCCCCAGCATTTT.

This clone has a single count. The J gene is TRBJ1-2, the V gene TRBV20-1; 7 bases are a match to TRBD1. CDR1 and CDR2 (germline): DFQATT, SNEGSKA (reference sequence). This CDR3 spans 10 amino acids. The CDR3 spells CSGDSYGYTF. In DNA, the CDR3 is TGCAGCGGGGACAGCTATGGCTACACCTTC.

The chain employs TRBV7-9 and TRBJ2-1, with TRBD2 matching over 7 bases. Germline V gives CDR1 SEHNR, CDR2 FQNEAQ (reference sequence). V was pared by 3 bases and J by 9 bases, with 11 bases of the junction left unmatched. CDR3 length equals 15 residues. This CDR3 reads CASSLGLLSVSEQFF. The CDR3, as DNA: TGTGCCAGCAGCTTGGGACTACTCTCGGTCAGTGAGCAGTTCTTC.

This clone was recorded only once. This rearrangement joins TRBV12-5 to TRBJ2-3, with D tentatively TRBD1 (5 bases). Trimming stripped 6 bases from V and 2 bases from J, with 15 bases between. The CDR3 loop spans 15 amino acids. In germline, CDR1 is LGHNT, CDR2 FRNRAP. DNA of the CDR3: TGTGCTAGTGGGACGACAGCAGGCTACACAGATACGCAGTATTTT. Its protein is CASGTTAGYTDTQYF.